The sequence of this T cell receptor beta chain was determined in a study of lymphopenia after photon versus proton radiotherapy. After removal of 4 bases from V and 4 bases from J, the junction contained 6 bases not matched to a gene. Germline CDR1 and CDR2: SGHRS and YFSETQ. The CDR3 length is 15 residues. Generated by immunoSEQ multiplex PCR, the TCRdb table keeps only in-frame clones and is missing some. In the table there are 160,000 or so clones, about nine tenths of which are singletons. This receptor was taken from a man aged 50 to 59 with gastric cancer. This sample comprised peripheral blood, obtained from a patient treated with photon-based radiotherapy. This chain connects TRBV5-1 to TRBJ2-2, with 8 nucleotides matching TRBD2. In DNA, the CDR3 is TGCGCCAGCAGCAATCGGACTAGCACCACCGGGGAGCTGTTTTTT. It yields the protein CASSNRTSTTGELFF.